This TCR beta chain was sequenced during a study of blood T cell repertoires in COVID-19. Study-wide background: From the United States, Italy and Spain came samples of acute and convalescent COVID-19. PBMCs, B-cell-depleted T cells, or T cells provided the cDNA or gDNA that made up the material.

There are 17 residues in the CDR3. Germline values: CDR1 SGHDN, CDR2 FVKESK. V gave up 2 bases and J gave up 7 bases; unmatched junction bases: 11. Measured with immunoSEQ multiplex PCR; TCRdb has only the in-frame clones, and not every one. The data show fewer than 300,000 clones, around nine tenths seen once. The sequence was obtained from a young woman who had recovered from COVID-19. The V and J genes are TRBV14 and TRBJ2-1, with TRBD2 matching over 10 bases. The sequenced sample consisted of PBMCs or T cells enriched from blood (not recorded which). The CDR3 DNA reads TGTGCCAGCAGCCAAAGGCTAGCGGGAGATTCGGGGAATGAGCAGTTCTTC. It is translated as CASSQRLAGDSGNEQFF. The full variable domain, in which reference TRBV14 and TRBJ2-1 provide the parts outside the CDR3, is EAGVTQFPSHSVIEKGQTVTLRCDPISGHDNLYWYRRVMGKEIKFLLHFVKESKQDESGMPNNRFLAERTGGTYSTLKVQPAELEDSGVYFCASSQRLAGDSGNEQFFGPGTRLTVL.